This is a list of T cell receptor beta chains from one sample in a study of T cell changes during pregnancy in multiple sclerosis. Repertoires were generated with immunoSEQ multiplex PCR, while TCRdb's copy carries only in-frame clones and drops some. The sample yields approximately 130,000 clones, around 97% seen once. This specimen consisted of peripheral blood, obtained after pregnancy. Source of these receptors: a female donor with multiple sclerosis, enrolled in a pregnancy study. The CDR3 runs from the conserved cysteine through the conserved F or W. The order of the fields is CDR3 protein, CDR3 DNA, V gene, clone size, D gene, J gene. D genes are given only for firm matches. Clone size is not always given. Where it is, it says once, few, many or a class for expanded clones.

CDR3: CSVLGLARETDTQYF
DNA: TGCAGCGTTCTTGGACTAGCGAGAGAGACAGATACGCAGTATTTT
V: TRBV29-1
size: -
D: TRBD2
J: TRBJ2-3

CDR3: CASSPWGGVPTYEQYF
DNA: TGTGCCAGCTCACCTTGGGGGGGAGTACCCACCTACGAGCAGTACTTC
V: TRBV18
size: -
D: TRBD2
J: TRBJ2-7

CDR3: CASRLGISGTGSTEAFF
DNA: TGTGCAAGTCGCTTAGGCATCTCCGGGACAGGGTCCACTGAAGCTTTCTTT
V: TRBV12-2
size: -
D: -
J: TRBJ1-1

CDR3: CATKLAGGLYEQYF
DNA: TGTGCCACCAAACTAGCGGGAGGACTCTACGAGCAGTACTTC
V: TRBV15
size: -
D: TRBD2
J: TRBJ2-7

CDR3: CASDRGHGNTIYF
DNA: TGTGCCAGCGACAGGGGGCATGGAAACACCATATATTTT
V: TRBV27
size: once
D: TRBD1
J: TRBJ1-3

CDR3: CASSLDLSGWETQYF
DNA: TGTGCCAGCAGCTTAGACCTTAGCGGTTGGGAGACCCAGTACTTC
V: TRBV11-2
size: -
D: -
J: TRBJ2-5

CDR3: CASSQTGQGLNEKLFF
DNA: TGTGCCAGCTCACAAACCGGACAAGGCCTTAATGAAAAACTGTTTTTT
V: TRBV18
size: -
D: -
J: TRBJ1-4

CDR3: CASSLGGLAGDWVNEQFF
DNA: TGTGCCAGCAGCTTGGGTGGACTAGCGGGAGATTGGGTCAATGAGCAGTTCTTC
V: TRBV7-9
size: -
D: TRBD2
J: TRBJ2-1

CDR3: CASSPEGETQYF
DNA: TGTGCTAGCAGCCCGGAGGGAGAGACCCAGTACTTC
V: TRBV7-7
size: -
D: -
J: TRBJ2-5

CDR3: CASSEALGANVLTF
DNA: TGTGCCAGCAGTGAAGCGCTAGGGGCCAACGTCCTGACTTTC
V: TRBV6-1
size: once
D: -
J: TRBJ2-6

CDR3: CASSALSPRTGSSGANVLTF
DNA: TGTGCCAGCAGCGCCCTCTCCCCGCGGACAGGAAGCTCTGGGGCCAACGTCCTGACTTTC
V: TRBV9
size: -
D: TRBD1
J: TRBJ2-6

CDR3: CAGGTTNTGELFF
DNA: TGTGCCGGCGGGACCACAAACACCGGGGAGCTGTTTTTT
V: TRBV5-5
size: -
D: -
J: TRBJ2-2

CDR3: CASSPPSGRALEQFF
DNA: TGTGCCAGTAGTCCCCCCAGCGGGAGGGCGCTTGAGCAGTTCTTC
V: TRBV19
size: -
D: TRBD2
J: TRBJ2-1

CDR3: CASSSTGTLNTGELFF
DNA: TGTGCCAGCAGCTCCACCGGGACTTTGAACACCGGGGAGCTGTTTTTT
V: TRBV7-2
size: -
D: -
J: TRBJ2-2

CDR3: CASNGQYTGELFF
DNA: TGTGCCAGCAACGGACAGTACACCGGGGAGCTGTTTTTT
V: TRBV25-1
size: once
D: -
J: TRBJ2-2

CDR3: CAWSVLGQYTF
DNA: TGTGCCTGGAGTGTACTGGGACAGTACACCTTC
V: TRBV30
size: -
D: TRBD1
J: TRBJ1-2

CDR3: CASSREPSGTSTDTQYF
DNA: TGTGCCAGCAGCCGAGAGCCTAGCGGTACTAGCACAGATACGCAGTATTTT
V: TRBV5-4
size: -
D: TRBD2
J: TRBJ2-3

CDR3: CASSLDRGHSEQYF
DNA: TGTGCCAGCAGCTTGGACAGGGGTCACTCCGAGCAGTACTTC
V: TRBV5-4
size: -
D: TRBD1
J: TRBJ2-7

CDR3: CASSGTSGRARLGNEQFF
DNA: TGTGCCAGCAGTGGGACTAGCGGGAGGGCCCGGCTCGGCAATGAGCAGTTCTTC
V: TRBV6-1
size: -
D: TRBD2
J: TRBJ2-1

CDR3: CAISGTSGSSYEQYF
DNA: TGTGCCATCAGTGGGACTAGCGGAAGCTCCTACGAGCAGTACTTC
V: TRBV10-3
size: -
D: TRBD2
J: TRBJ2-7

CDR3: CASSPLGGNEKLFF
DNA: TGTGCCAGCAGCCCCTTGGGGGGAAATGAAAAACTGTTTTTT
V: TRBV9
size: -
D: -
J: TRBJ1-4

CDR3: CASSTKQGAAQHF
DNA: TGTGCCAGTAGTACCAAACAGGGGGCCGCCCAGCATTTT
V: TRBV19
size: -
D: TRBD1
J: TRBJ1-5

CDR3: CAWSVGLGETQYF
DNA: TGTGCCTGGAGTGTCGGACTAGGAGAGACCCAGTACTTC
V: TRBV30
size: -
D: TRBD2
J: TRBJ2-5

CDR3: CASSLAWGLDSGNTIYF
DNA: TGCGCCAGCAGCTTGGCCTGGGGCCTAGACTCTGGAAACACCATATATTTT
V: TRBV5-1
size: -
D: -
J: TRBJ1-3

CDR3: CASSIYGGRNTGELFF
DNA: TGTGCCAGTAGTATTTATGGCGGAAGGAACACCGGGGAGCTGTTTTTT
V: TRBV19
size: -
D: -
J: TRBJ2-2

CDR3: CASSLWSGSNPHEQYF
DNA: TGTGCCAGCAGTTTATGGAGCGGGAGTAATCCCCACGAGCAGTACTTC
V: TRBV27
size: -
D: TRBD2
J: TRBJ2-7

CDR3: CASSYSGSGWQFF
DNA: TGTGCCAGCAGTTACTCCGGCAGCGGTTGGCAGTTCTTC
V: TRBV6-5
size: -
D: -
J: TRBJ2-1

CDR3: CAISGDNSNQPQHF
DNA: TGTGCCATCAGTGGGGACAATAGCAATCAGCCCCAGCATTTT
V: TRBV10-3
size: -
D: -
J: TRBJ1-5

CDR3: CARPGGRLSDRDTEAFF
DNA: TGTGCCAGGCCGGGGGGGCGACTCTCTGATAGGGACACTGAAGCTTTCTTT
V: TRBV11-3
size: -
D: -
J: TRBJ1-1

CDR3: CASSSRDKTNTGELFF
DNA: TGTGCCAGCAGCTCCCGGGACAAGACGAACACCGGGGAGCTGTTTTTT
V: TRBV9
size: -
D: -
J: TRBJ2-2

CDR3: CASSFGTSGYEQYF
DNA: TGTGCCAGCAGCTTCGGGACTAGCGGGTACGAGCAGTACTTC
V: TRBV7-9
size: -
D: TRBD2
J: TRBJ2-7

CDR3: CASSPTPPGRWANVLTF
DNA: TGTGCCAGCAGTCCTACCCCCCCCGGTCGCTGGGCCAACGTCCTGACTTTC
V: TRBV2
size: -
D: -
J: TRBJ2-6

CDR3: CASGQGKMNTEAFF
DNA: TGTGCTAGTGGACAGGGGAAGATGAACACTGAAGCTTTCTTT
V: TRBV12-5
size: -
D: TRBD1
J: TRBJ1-1

CDR3: CASSLQGRAGANVLTF
DNA: TGTGCCAGCAGCTTACAGGGTAGGGCTGGGGCCAACGTCCTGACTTTC
V: TRBV7-3
size: -
D: -
J: TRBJ2-6

CDR3: CASSRGGGPRTQHF
DNA: TGTGCCAGTAGTAGAGGCGGGGGGCCTAGGACCCAGCATTTT
V: TRBV19
size: -
D: -
J: TRBJ1-5

CDR3: CASSLIQGNGYTF
DNA: TGTGCCAGCAGCTTAATTCAGGGAAATGGCTACACCTTC
V: TRBV11-1
size: -
D: -
J: TRBJ1-2

CDR3: CATRDNQRSYEQYF
DNA: TGTGCCACCCGGGACAACCAAAGATCCTACGAGCAGTACTTC
V: TRBV10-3
size: -
D: -
J: TRBJ2-7

CDR3: CASSLVGDRDGYEQYF
DNA: TGCGCCAGCAGCCTGGTGGGGGACAGGGATGGCTACGAGCAGTACTTC
V: TRBV5-1
size: -
D: TRBD1
J: TRBJ2-7

CDR3: CASSDQGLGGGYTF
DNA: TGTGCCAGCAGTGATCAGGGATTGGGGGGTGGCTACACCTTC
V: TRBV2
size: -
D: -
J: TRBJ1-2

CDR3: CASSIARRAQGELFF
DNA: TGTGCCAGTAGTATAGCACGGAGGGCCCAAGGGGAGCTGTTTTTT
V: TRBV19
size: -
D: -
J: TRBJ2-2

CDR3: CAIRTAGTELFF
DNA: TGTGCCATCAGGACAGCCGGAACGGAGCTGTTTTTT
V: TRBV10-3
size: -
D: -
J: TRBJ2-2

CDR3: CASSDPGLAGGPNEQFF
DNA: TGTGCCAGCAGTGATCCGGGACTAGCGGGAGGGCCCAATGAGCAGTTCTTC
V: TRBV6-1
size: -
D: TRBD2
J: TRBJ2-1

CDR3: CAISELQEQFF
DNA: TGTGCCATCAGTGAATTACAAGAGCAGTTCTTC
V: TRBV10-3
size: -
D: -
J: TRBJ2-1

CDR3: CASRPFDSTNEKLFF
DNA: TGTGCCAGTAGACCCTTCGACTCAACTAATGAAAAACTGTTTTTT
V: TRBV19
size: -
D: -
J: TRBJ1-4

CDR3: CASSFTGGNQPQHF
DNA: TGTGCCAGCAGTTTCACAGGGGGCAATCAGCCCCAGCATTTT
V: TRBV28
size: -
D: TRBD1
J: TRBJ1-5

CDR3: CASESRSTDTQYF
DNA: TGTGCCAGCGAGAGCCGAAGCACAGATACGCAGTATTTT
V: TRBV7-9
size: -
D: -
J: TRBJ2-3

CDR3: CASSLAGGSAGYTF
DNA: TGCGCCAGCAGCTTGGCCGGGGGATCCGCTGGCTACACCTTC
V: TRBV5-1
size: -
D: -
J: TRBJ1-2

CDR3: CASSFRGGYYGYTF
DNA: TGTGCCAGCAGTTTTCGCGGGGGCTACTATGGCTACACCTTC
V: TRBV27
size: -
D: -
J: TRBJ1-2

CDR3: CASNEVGNYNEQFF
DNA: TGTGCCAGCAACGAAGTCGGGAACTACAATGAGCAGTTCTTC
V: TRBV7-9
size: few
D: -
J: TRBJ2-1

CDR3: CASSEGGYGNTEAFF
DNA: TGTGCCAGCAGCGAAGGGGGGTACGGGAACACTGAAGCTTTCTTT
V: TRBV25-1
size: -
D: -
J: TRBJ1-1

CDR3: CASSLRPSPSYNEQFF
DNA: TGTGCCAGCAGTTTAAGACCTAGCCCATCCTACAATGAGCAGTTCTTC
V: TRBV27
size: -
D: -
J: TRBJ2-1

CDR3: CARVWGRANEQFF
DNA: TGCGCCAGGGTCTGGGGGAGGGCCAATGAGCAGTTCTTC
V: TRBV5-1
size: -
D: TRBD2
J: TRBJ2-1

CDR3: CASSQGGPNEKLFF
DNA: TGTGCCAGCAGCCAAGGTGGGCCGAATGAAAAACTGTTTTTT
V: TRBV4-2
size: -
D: -
J: TRBJ1-4

CDR3: CASSEEVRAEAFF
DNA: TGTGCCAGCAGTGAGGAAGTGAGGGCTGAAGCTTTCTTT
V: TRBV2
size: -
D: -
J: TRBJ1-1

CDR3: CASSSLGSNYEQYF
DNA: TGTGCCAGCAGCTCCCTCGGGAGTAACTACGAGCAGTACTTC
V: TRBV7-2
size: -
D: -
J: TRBJ2-7

CDR3: CASKGPGDYEQYF
DNA: TGTGCCTCGAAGGGGCCAGGGGACTACGAGCAGTACTTC
V: TRBV30
size: -
D: -
J: TRBJ2-7

CDR3: CASSLSTAHSNNEQFF
DNA: TGTGCCAGCAGTTTATCGACAGCCCATTCGAACAATGAGCAGTTCTTC
V: TRBV28
size: once
D: -
J: TRBJ2-1

CDR3: CASGNPGTSELEQFF
DNA: TGTGCCAGCGGAAATCCCGGGACTAGCGAACTTGAGCAGTTCTTC
V: TRBV6-5
size: -
D: TRBD2
J: TRBJ2-1

CDR3: CASIRAGGYNEQFF
DNA: TGTGCCAGCATTAGGGCAGGGGGATACAATGAGCAGTTCTTC
V: TRBV6-5
size: -
D: TRBD1
J: TRBJ2-1

CDR3: CASSQTLDTARNGYTF
DNA: TGCGCCAGCAGCCAAACCCTTGACACGGCAAGAAATGGCTACACCTTC
V: TRBV4-1
size: -
D: -
J: TRBJ1-2